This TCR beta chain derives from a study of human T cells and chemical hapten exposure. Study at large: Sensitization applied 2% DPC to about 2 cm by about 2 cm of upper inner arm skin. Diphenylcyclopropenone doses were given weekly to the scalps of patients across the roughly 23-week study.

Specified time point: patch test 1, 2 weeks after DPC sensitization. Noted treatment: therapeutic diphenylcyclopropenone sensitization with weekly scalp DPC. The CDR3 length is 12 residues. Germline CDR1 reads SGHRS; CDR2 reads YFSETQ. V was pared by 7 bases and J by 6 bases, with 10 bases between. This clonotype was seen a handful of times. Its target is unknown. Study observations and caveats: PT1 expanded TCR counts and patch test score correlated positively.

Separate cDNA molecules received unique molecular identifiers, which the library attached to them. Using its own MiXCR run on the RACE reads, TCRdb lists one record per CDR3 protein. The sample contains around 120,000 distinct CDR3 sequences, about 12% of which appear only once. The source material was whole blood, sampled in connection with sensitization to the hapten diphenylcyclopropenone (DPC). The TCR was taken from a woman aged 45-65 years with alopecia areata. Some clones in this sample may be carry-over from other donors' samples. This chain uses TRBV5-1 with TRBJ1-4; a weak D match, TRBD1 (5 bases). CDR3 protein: CASWGGDEKLFF. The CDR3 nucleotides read TGCGCCAGCTGGGGCGGAGATGAAAAACTGTTTTTT.